The TCR beta chain under discussion was sequenced for a study of spatial heterogeneity in lung cancer. Time point of the sample: sample taken at primary tumor resection. Unsorted whole RNA of tumor, nontumor lung or frozen PBMC was sequenced. This clonotype was counted ten times or more. CDR3 size: 14 residues. The germline V gene encodes CDR1 SQVTM and CDR2 ANQGSEA. Between the trimmed V and J ends, which lost 1 base and 6 bases, there was a span of 12 bases. Single TCR cDNA molecules each had their own unique molecular identifier. MiXCR, applied by TCRdb to the 5' RACE reads, yields one record per CDR3 protein. This table has approximately 44,000 distinct CDR3 sequences, roughly 13% appearing once.

The clonotype was recovered from a male donor with early-stage non-small cell lung cancer. V is TRBV29-1 and J is TRBJ2-2, with D tentatively TRBD1 (6 bases). This specimen was PBMCs, taken at surgery. CDR3 region: CSVEAGRGAGELFF. The CDR3 DNA is TGCAGCGTTGAAGCCGGCAGGGGTGCCGGGGAGCTGTTTTTT.